The 21 T cell receptor beta chains listed next were all sequenced from one sample in a study of OX40 agonist ivuxolimab in advanced cancers. The assay was immunoSEQ multiplex PCR, and TCRdb's table has in-frame clones only and misses some. This table holds 25,000 to 35,000 clones, about 89% found once. The material was CD4+ or CD8+ T cells sorted from blood, obtained in a trial of the OX40 agonist ivuxolimab. These receptors were collected from an adult with an advanced solid tumor such as melanoma, head and neck, liver or kidney cancer.

The chain couples TRBV9 to TRBJ2-7; no reliable D call. From germline, CDR1 is SGDLS and CDR2 YYNGEE. Between the trimmed V and J ends, which lost 0 bases and 4 bases, there was a span of 14 bases. The CDR3 sequence is 15 residues long. CDR3 residues: CASSVEGAASYEQYF. The CDR3 bases are TGTGCCAGCAGCGTAGAAGGCGCGGCATCGTACGAGCAGTACTTC.

CDR3 bases: TGTGCCATCAGGGATCCCGGGGAGGGCGATGGCTACACCTTC. As protein: CAIRDPGEGDGYTF. The gene calls are TRBV10-3 and TRBJ1-2; D gene unclear. The germline V gene encodes CDR1 ENHRY and CDR2 SYGVKD. This CDR3 comprises 14 residues. V gave up 6 bases and J gave up 6 bases, with 17 bases separating them.

V gene TRBV6-5 combines with J gene TRBJ2-7; D is possibly TRBD1 (5 bases). Germline V CDR1 and CDR2: MNHEY, SVGAGI. The CDR3 has 12 amino acids. Trimming stripped 0 bases from V and 6 bases from J, with 6 bases between. CDR3 amino acids: CASSYSQGEQYF. CDR3 bases: TGTGCCAGCAGTTACTCGCAGGGCGAGCAGTACTTC.

This rearrangement joins TRBV28 to TRBJ1-2, with D possibly being TRBD1 (6 bases). Germline CDR1 is MDHEN and CDR2 is SYDVKM. CDR3 length: 15 amino acids. V was cut by 6 bases and J by 0 bases, with 14 bases left in between. The CDR3 protein is CASRRLQGANYGYTF. In DNA form, the CDR3 reads TGTGCCAGCAGGCGTCTACAGGGAGCTAACTATGGCTACACCTTC.

This clone was counted a few times. This chain links TRBV30 with TRBJ1-1; 8 bases fit TRBD1. Germline V gene lookup returns CDR1 GTSNPN and CDR2 SVGIG (reference sequence). Trimming took 3 bases from V and 1 from J; bases not matched to a gene: 4. The CDR3 sequence is 14 residues long. CDR3: CAWSSGTGNTEAFF. The DNA of the CDR3 is TGTGCCTGGAGCTCAGGGACAGGGAACACTGAAGCTTTCTTT. The full variable domain, with the rest looked up from reference TRBV30 and TRBJ1-1, is SQTIHQWPATLVQPVGSPLSLECTVEGTSNPNLYWYRQAAGRGLQLLFYSVGIGQISSEVPQNLSASRPQDRQFILSSKKLLLSDSGFYLCAWSSGTGNTEAFFGQGTRLTVV.

The chain recombines TRBV27 with TRBJ2-1; D is undetermined. Per germline, CDR1 MNHEY and CDR2 SMNVEV (reference sequence). The V end was cut by 0 bases, the J end by 4 bases, with 4 bases between. This CDR3 is built from 13 residues. The CDR3, as DNA: TGTGCCAGCAGTTTATCATCTTACAATGAGCAGTTCTTC. The encoded protein is CASSLSSYNEQFF.

This clone is deemed medium-sized. The chain combines TRBV27 with TRBJ2-1; 12 nucleotides agree with TRBD2. CDR3 length: 15 residues. In germline, CDR1 is MNHEY, CDR2 SMNVEV (reference sequence). J gave up 8 bases and V 6 bases, and 8 bases lay outside the gene matches. The CDR3: CASSTTSGRIHEQFF. The CDR3 DNA is TGTGCCAGCAGCACCACTAGCGGGAGGATCCATGAGCAGTTCTTC.

The gene calls are TRBV19 and TRBJ1-1; D is unclear. V lost 7 bases to trimming and J lost 0 bases, with 9 bases between them. Germline lookup yields CDR1 LNHDA and CDR2 SQIVND (reference sequence). This CDR3 has 13 amino acids. The DNA of the CDR3 is TGTGCCAGTACCGGTCCCATGAACACTGAAGCTTTCTTT. Translated: CASTGPMNTEAFF.

Only one count was recorded for this clone. The CDR3 bases are TGTGCCAGTAAACCGGGTAGCGGGAGGGTAGAGGATACGCAGTATTTT. Translated, it gives CASKPGSGRVEDTQYF. This chain links TRBV25-1 with TRBJ2-3; 11 nucleotides agree with TRBD2. Per the germline V gene, CDR1 is MGHDK and CDR2 is SYGVNS. This CDR3 is 16 amino acids long. V lost 9 bases to trimming and J lost 6 bases; unmatched junction nucleotides: 14.

The rearrangement links TRBV5-6 to TRBJ2-7; 11 nucleotides align to TRBD2. There are 16 residues in the CDR3. CDR1 and CDR2 (germline): SGHDT, YYEEEE. With V trimmed by 0 bases and J by 5 bases, 7 bases remained unmatched. The CDR3 here is CASSLAASGRSHEQYF. The CDR3 nucleotides read TGTGCCAGCAGCTTGGCGGCTAGCGGGAGGAGCCACGAGCAGTACTTC.

This sequence joins TRBV30 and TRBJ1-2; D unresolved. V was pared by 0 bases and J by 6 bases, with 14 bases between. The germline V gene encodes CDR1 GTSNPN and CDR2 SVGIG (reference sequence). The CDR3 loop spans 14 amino acids. DNA for the CDR3: TGTGCCTGGAGTGTACTGTCGGGGTTCGATGGCTACACCTTC. It specifies CAWSVLSGFDGYTF.

This chain uses TRBV9 with TRBJ2-1; D remains unclear. CDR1 is SGDLS, CDR2 YYNGEE, per germline. The V and J ends lost 5 bases and 4 bases respectively, with 13 bases between them. This CDR3 is built from 14 residues. The CDR3 DNA follows: TGTGCCAGCAGTCTCGGCAGGTTGTACAATGAGCAGTTCTTC. Translation: CASSLGRLYNEQFF.

This chain uses TRBV19 with TRBJ1-1; 7 bases are a match to TRBD1. Unmatched junction bases numbered 3, after V lost 7 bases and J lost 1 base. The germline V gene has CDR1 LNHDA and CDR2 SQIVND (reference sequence). The CDR3 is 13 residues long. The CDR3 region is CASNEGANTEAFF. The CDR3 DNA sequence: TGTGCCAGTAACGAGGGGGCGAACACTGAAGCTTTCTTT.

The genes are TRBV19 and TRBJ2-7; 8 bases map to TRBD1. Germline CDR1 reads LNHDA; CDR2 reads SQIVND (reference sequence). V was clipped by 3 bases and J by 4 bases; unmatched bases: 5. The length of the CDR3 is 14 residues. This CDR3 reads CASSIGTGFYEQYF. The DNA for the CDR3 is TGTGCCAGTAGTATTGGGACAGGATTTTACGAGCAGTACTTC. Together with reference TRBV19 and TRBJ2-7, the CDR3 gives the full variable domain: DGGITQSPKYLFRKEGQNVTLSCEQNLNHDAMYWYRQDPGQGLRLIYYSQIVNDFQKGDIAEGYSVSREKKESFPLTVTSAQKNPTAFYLCASSIGTGFYEQYFGPGTRLTVT.

The V call is TRBV30, the J call TRBJ2-7; 10 nucleotides match TRBD1. Germline trimming cut 2 bases from V and 4 bases from J; bases unmatched to any gene: 8. Germline CDR1 is GTSNPN and CDR2 is SVGIG (reference sequence). This CDR3 is built from 15 residues. DNA for the CDR3: TGTGCCTGGAGTTTAATGGGGACAGGGGCGTACGAGCAGTACTTC. This encodes CAWSLMGTGAYEQYF. Supplemented by reference TRBV30 and TRBJ2-7, the full variable domain reads SQTIHQWPATLVQPVGSPLSLECTVEGTSNPNLYWYRQAAGRGLQLLFYSVGIGQISSEVPQNLSASRPQDRQFILSSKKLLLSDSGFYLCAWSLMGTGAYEQYFGPGTRLTVT.

The genes are TRBV11-3 and TRBJ1-1; D remains unclear. Germline V gives CDR1 SGHNT, CDR2 YENEEA. The V and J ends lost 5 bases and 3 bases respectively, with 19 bases between them. The CDR3 consists of 16 residues. The DNA of the CDR3 is TGTGCCAGCAGCCCCCGTCGTGTGACCCAGGACACTGAAGCTTTCTTT. Translation gives CASSPRRVTQDTEAFF.

The genes are TRBV5-4 and TRBJ1-2; 8 bases map to TRBD1. Losses at the gene ends were 2 bases for V and 2 bases for J; bases not matched to a gene: 2. The CDR3 covers 14 residues. The germline V gene encodes CDR1 SGHNT and CDR2 YYREEE (reference sequence). The CDR3 loop is CASSLQGGNYGYTF. The CDR3 region has the DNA TGTGCCAGCAGCTTACAGGGGGGGAACTATGGCTACACCTTC.

This chain links TRBV5-1 with TRBJ2-7; 8 bases match TRBD1. CDR3 size: 14 residues. CDR1 and CDR2 from the germline V gene are SGHRS and YFSETQ. The junction had 5 bases not matched to a gene; V was cut back by 1 base and J by 5 bases. CDR3 residues: CASSLRQGLDEQYF. CDR3 in DNA: TGCGCCAGCAGCTTGCGACAGGGGCTCGACGAGCAGTACTTC.

The chain couples TRBV11-2 to TRBJ1-1, with D possibly being TRBD1 (6 bases). V was pared by 1 base and J by 6 bases, with 6 bases between. CDR3 length: 12 residues. Germline V gives CDR1 SGHAT, CDR2 FQNNGV. CDR3 sequence: CASSLAGAEAFF. DNA of the CDR3: TGTGCCAGCAGCTTAGCAGGGGCTGAAGCTTTCTTT. Drawing the rest from reference TRBV11-2 and TRBJ1-1, the complete variable domain is EAGVAQSPRYKIIEKRQSVAFWCNPISGHATLYWYQQILGQGPKLLIQFQNNGVVDDSQLPKDRFSAERLKGVDSTLKIQPAKLEDSAVYLCASSLAGAEAFFGQGTRLTVV.

This rearrangement joins TRBV15 to TRBJ2-1; unclear D gene. Trimming removed 5 bases from V and 9 bases from J, with 23 bases in between. The germline V gene has CDR1 LNHNV and CDR2 YYDKDF (reference sequence). The CDR3 covers 16 residues. The CDR3 DNA reads as TGTGCCACCAGCGGGGATAAGGGTCTTTCGTGGGGTGAGCAGTTCTTC. Translating it yields CATSGDKGLSWGEQFF. Drawing the rest from reference TRBV15 and TRBJ2-1, the complete variable domain is DAMVIQNPRYQVTQFGKPVTLSCSQTLNHNVMYWYQQKSSQAPKLLFHYYDKDFNNEADTPDNFQSRRPNTSFCFLDIRSPGLGDTAMYLCATSGDKGLSWGEQFFGPGTRLTVL.

The chain joins TRBV10-2 to TRBJ1-5, with TRBD1 matching 10 bases. Germline V gene data show CDR1 as WSHSY and CDR2 as SAAADI. The CDR3 contains 13 residues. Trimming took 8 bases from V and 7 from J; bases not matched to a gene: 5. CDR3 amino acids: CASRTGGGQPQHF. Here the CDR3 DNA reads TGCGCCAGCCGGACAGGGGGTGGGCAGCCCCAGCATTTT.